These T cell receptor beta chains were read from a single sample in a study of T cell changes during pregnancy in multiple sclerosis. Sequencing was performed with immunoSEQ multiplex PCR; in TCRdb, only in-frame clones are kept and a portion is missing. This table has tens of thousands of clones, 89% appearing once. The source was CD4+ T cells from peripheral blood mononuclear cells, collected in the first trimester of pregnancy. These receptors were taken from a female donor with multiple sclerosis, enrolled in a pregnancy study. The CDR3 runs from the conserved cysteine through the conserved F or W. A D gene is named only where the DNA matches it firmly. Only some rows state a clone size, as once, few, many or a class for expanded clones.

V gene	D gene	J gene	clone size	CDR3 protein	CDR3 DNA
TRBV7-9	TRBD1	TRBJ1-1	-	CASSPQGVTTEAFF	TGTGCCAGCAGCCCGCAGGGGGTGACGACTGAAGCTTTCTTT
TRBV29-1	TRBD2	TRBJ2-1	-	CSALGLAVYNEQFF	TGCAGCGCACTGGGACTAGCGGTTTACAATGAGCAGTTCTTC
TRBV6-5	-	TRBJ1-5	-	CASSYSGSGNQPQHF	TGTGCCAGCAGTTACTCCGGGTCAGGCAATCAGCCCCAGCATTTT
TRBV29-1	-	TRBJ1-2	-	CSGGHDYGYTF	TGCAGCGGAGGACACGACTATGGCTACACCTTC
TRBV7-8	TRBD1	TRBJ1-5	once	CASSLLGQGLNQPQHF	TGTGCCAGCAGCTTACTGGGACAGGGACTTAATCAGCCCCAGCATTTT
TRBV6-1	-	TRBJ2-1	-	CASSEFLDINEQFF	TGTGCCAGCAGTGAGTTCCTAGATATCAATGAGCAGTTCTTC
TRBV7-2	-	TRBJ2-7	-	CASSLDYRSYEQYF	TGTGCCAGCAGCCTGGACTACCGCTCCTACGAGCAGTACTTC
TRBV5-6	TRBD1	TRBJ2-3	-	CASSRRTGGSDTQYF	TGTGCCAGCAGCCGGAGGACAGGGGGCTCTGATACGCAGTATTTT
TRBV19	-	TRBJ1-2	once	CASQGLKPWNYGYTF	TGTGCCAGCCAGGGACTGAAACCTTGGAACTATGGCTACACCTTC
TRBV5-1	TRBD2	TRBJ2-3	-	CASAGAGGPTDTQYF	TGCGCCAGCGCCGGTGCGGGAGGGCCGACAGATACGCAGTATTTT
TRBV15	TRBD2	TRBJ2-5	-	CATSRDPLLAGGTQETQYF	TGTGCCACCAGCAGAGACCCGCTACTAGCGGGAGGCACCCAAGAGACCCAGTACTTC
TRBV6-1	-	TRBJ2-2	-	CATLSSQSRGELFF	TGTGCCACCCTAAGTTCACAGTCCCGGGGGGAGCTGTTTTTT
TRBV6-5	-	TRBJ1-2	-	CASSYQSRGILYGYTF	TGTGCCAGCAGTTACCAATCCCGAGGGATACTCTATGGCTACACCTTC
TRBV9	-	TRBJ1-1	-	CASSPQGRAEAFF	TGTGCCAGCAGCCCCCAGGGGAGGGCTGAAGCTTTCTTT
TRBV10-3	-	TRBJ1-1	once	CAISEGQTNTEAFF	TGTGCCATCAGTGAGGGACAGACGAACACTGAAGCTTTCTTT
TRBV7-6	-	TRBJ2-1	-	CASSLLMGGEQFF	TGTGCCAGCAGCTTATTAATGGGGGGTGAGCAGTTCTTC
TRBV6-5	-	TRBJ1-1	-	CASSRRPGNTEAFF	TGTGCCAGCAGTCGACGACCAGGGAACACTGAAGCTTTCTTT
TRBV5-4	-	TRBJ2-7	-	CASSLGGASYEQYF	TGTGCCAGCAGCTTGGGGGGAGCCTCCTACGAGCAGTACTTC
TRBV9	-	TRBJ1-1	-	CASSVGWTGEAFF	TGTGCCAGCAGCGTAGGGTGGACGGGAGAAGCTTTCTTT
TRBV19	-	TRBJ2-2	-	CASSSHSGRGGSGELFF	TGTGCCAGTAGTTCTCACTCGGGCAGGGGAGGGTCCGGGGAGCTGTTTTTT
TRBV5-1	-	TRBJ2-7	-	CASSLGGGRDFSYEQYF	TGCGCCAGCAGCTTGGGGGGCGGCCGGGACTTCTCCTACGAGCAGTACTTC
TRBV7-3	TRBD1	TRBJ1-2	-	CASSSLTGGYGYTF	TGTGCCAGCAGCTCGTTGACAGGGGGCTATGGCTACACCTTC
TRBV7-2	-	TRBJ2-1	-	CASIPQWGGGKANEQFF	TGTGCCAGCATCCCTCAATGGGGCGGTGGAAAGGCCAATGAGCAGTTCTTC
TRBV6-1	TRBD2	TRBJ2-5	-	CASREGTRLATQYF	TGTGCCAGTAGAGAGGGGACTAGATTAGCGACCCAGTACTTC
TRBV5-1	-	TRBJ2-6	-	CASSELGAGDLSGANVLTF	TGCGCCAGCAGCGAGCTCGGGGCAGGGGACCTCTCTGGGGCCAACGTCCTGACTTTC
TRBV7-3	-	TRBJ1-4	-	CASRLQRSEKLFF	TGTGCCAGCAGGCTTCAGAGGTCTGAAAAACTGTTTTTT
TRBV9	-	TRBJ2-5	once	CASSVSGYQETQYF	TGTGCCAGCAGCGTATCGGGGTACCAAGAGACCCAGTACTTC
TRBV30	-	TRBJ2-2	once	CAWSVLGELFF	TGTGCCTGGAGTGTACTCGGGGAGCTGTTTTTT
TRBV2	TRBD1	TRBJ2-1	-	CASNEDRVDEQFF	TGTGCCAGCAACGAGGACAGGGTTGATGAGCAGTTCTTC
TRBV9	-	TRBJ2-5	-	CASSLPPRGGRETQYF	TGTGCCAGCAGCCTCCCCCCAAGGGGGGGCCGAGAGACCCAGTACTTC
TRBV27	-	TRBJ1-5	medium-sized	CASSHSHNQPQHF	TGTGCCAGCAGTCACAGTCACAATCAGCCCCAGCATTTT
TRBV6-1	-	TRBJ2-1	-	CASRIGGSGGVIQFF	TGTGCCAGCAGGATAGGAGGTAGCGGAGGGGTTATCCAGTTCTTC
TRBV9	-	TRBJ1-3	-	CASSVSDTSGNTIYF	TGTGCCAGCAGCGTCTCGGACACATCTGGAAACACCATATATTTT
TRBV18	TRBD2	TRBJ2-7	-	CASSPGLAGIEQYF	TGTGCCAGCTCACCCGGACTAGCGGGTATCGAGCAGTACTTC
TRBV4-2	-	TRBJ1-2	-	CASSHNQDYGYTF	TGTGCCAGCAGCCACAATCAGGATTATGGCTACACCTTC
TRBV25-1	-	TRBJ2-2	-	CASSEGPGQGELFF	TGTGCCAGCAGTGAAGGCCCCGGACAGGGGGAGCTGTTTTTT
TRBV4-2	TRBD1	TRBJ1-2	-	CASSQAGTGIIGYTF	TGTGCCAGCAGCCAGGCCGGGACAGGGATCATTGGCTACACCTTC
TRBV5-5	TRBD2	TRBJ2-3	once	CASSLRASGGGDTQYF	TGTGCCAGCAGCTTGCGGGCTAGCGGGGGTGGAGATACGCAGTATTTT
TRBV9	TRBD2	TRBJ2-1	once	CASSVTLAGGTTYNEQFF	TGTGCCAGCAGCGTTACCCTAGCGGGAGGAACTACCTACAATGAGCAGTTCTTC
TRBV10-3	TRBD1	TRBJ1-5	-	CAISAVDRPSEPQHF	TGTGCCATCAGTGCCGTGGACAGGCCGTCGGAGCCCCAGCATTTT
TRBV4-2	-	TRBJ2-3	-	CASSQDSGRGASTDTQYF	TGTGCCAGCAGCCAAGATTCGGGGCGCGGGGCTAGCACAGATACGCAGTATTTT
TRBV9	-	TRBJ2-5	few	CASSARREQETQYF	TGTGCCAGCAGCGCAAGGCGGGAACAAGAGACCCAGTACTTC
TRBV18	-	TRBJ1-1	-	CASSSREGWAQLEAFF	TGTGCCAGCTCATCAAGGGAGGGTTGGGCACAGCTTGAAGCTTTCTTT
TRBV2	TRBD1	TRBJ1-1	-	CASSEGQGVRAFF	TGTGCCAGCAGTGAAGGGCAGGGGGTTCGAGCTTTCTTT
TRBV6-5	-	TRBJ1-1	-	CASHFEPNTEAFF	TGTGCCAGCCATTTCGAGCCGAACACTGAAGCTTTCTTT
TRBV7-2	-	TRBJ2-1	-	CASSFAGREQFF	TGTGCCAGCAGCTTCGCGGGGCGCGAGCAGTTCTTC
TRBV7-8	TRBD1	TRBJ2-2	-	CASSLAPRTGGTGELFF	TGTGCCAGCAGCTTAGCGCCGAGGACAGGGGGTACCGGGGAGCTGTTTTTT
TRBV9	TRBD1	TRBJ2-7	once	CASSVESRGSSYEQYF	TGTGCCAGCAGCGTAGAATCCAGGGGGTCCTCCTACGAGCAGTACTTC
TRBV25-1	TRBD1	TRBJ2-1	once	CASSVAGQGVFNEQFF	TGTGCCAGCAGCGTCGCAGGACAGGGGGTTTTTAATGAGCAGTTCTTC
TRBV6-5	TRBD2	TRBJ2-7	-	CASSHGTSGNHEQYF	TGTGCCAGCAGTCATGGGACTAGCGGGAACCACGAGCAGTACTTC
TRBV25-1	TRBD1	TRBJ2-2	-	CASSGQGSTGELFF	TGTGCCAGCAGCGGACAGGGGAGCACCGGGGAGCTGTTTTTT
TRBV7-8	-	TRBJ1-2	-	CASSLAMGGLFGYTF	TGTGCCAGCAGCTTAGCTATGGGGGGGCTCTTTGGCTACACCTTC